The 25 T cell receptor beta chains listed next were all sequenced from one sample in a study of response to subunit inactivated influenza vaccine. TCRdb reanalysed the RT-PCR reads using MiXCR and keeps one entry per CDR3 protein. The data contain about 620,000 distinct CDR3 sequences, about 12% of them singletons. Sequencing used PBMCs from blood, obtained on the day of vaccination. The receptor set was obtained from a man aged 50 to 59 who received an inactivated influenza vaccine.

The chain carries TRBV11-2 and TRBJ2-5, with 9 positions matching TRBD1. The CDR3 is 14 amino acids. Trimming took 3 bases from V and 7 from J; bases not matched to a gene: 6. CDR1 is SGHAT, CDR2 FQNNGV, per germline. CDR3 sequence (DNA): TGTGCCAGCAGCTTGAACAGGGGGCAGGGGACCCAGTACTTC. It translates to CASSLNRGQGTQYF.

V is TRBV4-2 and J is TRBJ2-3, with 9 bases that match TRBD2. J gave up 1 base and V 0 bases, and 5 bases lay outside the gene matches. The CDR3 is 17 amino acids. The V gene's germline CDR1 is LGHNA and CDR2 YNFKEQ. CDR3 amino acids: CASSQDHPSGGTDTQYF. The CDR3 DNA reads TGTGCCAGCAGCCAAGATCACCCTAGCGGGGGCACAGATACGCAGTATTTT.

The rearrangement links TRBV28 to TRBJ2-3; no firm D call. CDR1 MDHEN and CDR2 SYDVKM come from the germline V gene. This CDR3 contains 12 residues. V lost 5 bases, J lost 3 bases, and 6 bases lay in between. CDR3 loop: CASSVLTDTQYF. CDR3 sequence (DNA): TGTGCCAGCAGTGTCCTGACAGATACGCAGTATTTT.

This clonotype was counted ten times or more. The CDR3 sequence is CASSGADSNQETQYF. CDR3 nucleotide sequence: TGTGCCAGCAGTGGGGCGGACTCCAACCAAGAGACCCAGTACTTC. The chain is built from TRBV2 and TRBJ2-5, with D possibly being TRBD2 (5 bases). The CDR3 is made up of 15 amino acids. Looked up from germline, CDR1 is SNHLY and CDR2 is FYNNEI. V shed 4 bases and J shed 0 bases, with 12 bases lying between them.

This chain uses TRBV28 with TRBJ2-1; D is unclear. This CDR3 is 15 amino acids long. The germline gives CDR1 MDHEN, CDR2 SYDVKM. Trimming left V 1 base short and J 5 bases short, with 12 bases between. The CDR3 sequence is CASSLLTGGDNEQFF. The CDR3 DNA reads TGTGCCAGCAGTTTATTGACGGGTGGGGACAATGAGCAGTTCTTC. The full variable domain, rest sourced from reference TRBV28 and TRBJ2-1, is DVKVTQSSRYLVKRTGEKVFLECVQDMDHENMFWYRQDPGLGLRLIYFSYDVKMKEKGDIPEGYSVSREKKERFSLILESASTNQTSMYLCASSLLTGGDNEQFFGPGTRLTVL.

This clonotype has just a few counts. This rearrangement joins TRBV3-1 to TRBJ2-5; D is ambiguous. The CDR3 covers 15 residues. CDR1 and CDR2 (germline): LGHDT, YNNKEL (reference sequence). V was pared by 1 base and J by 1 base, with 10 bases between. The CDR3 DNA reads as TGTGCCAGCAGCCAAGTGGTGAAGGGCCAAGAGACCCAGTACTTC. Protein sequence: CASSQVVKGQETQYF.

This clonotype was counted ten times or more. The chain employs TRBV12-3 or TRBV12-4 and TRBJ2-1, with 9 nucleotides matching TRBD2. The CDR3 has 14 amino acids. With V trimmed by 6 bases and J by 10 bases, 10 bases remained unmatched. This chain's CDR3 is CASRSQGLAFEQFF. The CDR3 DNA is TGTGCCAGCAGATCCCAGGGACTAGCTTTCGAGCAGTTCTTC.

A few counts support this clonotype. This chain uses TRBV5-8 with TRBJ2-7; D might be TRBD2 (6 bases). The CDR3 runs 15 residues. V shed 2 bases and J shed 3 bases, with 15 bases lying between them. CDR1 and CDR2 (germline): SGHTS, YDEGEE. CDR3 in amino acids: CASSLAEGRLYEQYF. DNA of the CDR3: TGTGCCAGCAGCTTAGCGGAGGGAAGACTCTACGAGCAGTACTTC.

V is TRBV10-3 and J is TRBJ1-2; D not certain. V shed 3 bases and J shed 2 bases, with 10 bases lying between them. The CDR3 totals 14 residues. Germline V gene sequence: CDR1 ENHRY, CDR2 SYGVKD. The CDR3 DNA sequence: TGTGCCATCAGTGACAGGTCCTCCAACTATGGCTACACCTTC. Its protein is CAISDRSSNYGYTF.

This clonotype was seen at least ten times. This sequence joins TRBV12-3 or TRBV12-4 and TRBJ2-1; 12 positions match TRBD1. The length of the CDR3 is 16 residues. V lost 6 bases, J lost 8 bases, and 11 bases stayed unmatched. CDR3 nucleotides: TGTGCCAGCAGCCAATCTGGGACAGGGGGCATATATGAGCAGTTCTTC. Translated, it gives CASSQSGTGGIYEQFF.

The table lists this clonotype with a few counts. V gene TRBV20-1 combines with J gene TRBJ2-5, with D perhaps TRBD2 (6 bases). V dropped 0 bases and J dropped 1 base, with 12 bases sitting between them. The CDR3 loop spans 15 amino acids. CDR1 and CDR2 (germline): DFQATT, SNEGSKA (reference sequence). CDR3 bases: TGCAGTGCTAGAGACCCCACTAGCTCCCAAGAGACCCAGTACTTC. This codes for CSARDPTSSQETQYF.

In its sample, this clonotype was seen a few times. In nucleotides, the CDR3 is TGTGCCAGCAGTTACGCCTCCAGGGAGCAGTACTTC. Amino acid sequence: CASSYASREQYF. The gene calls are TRBV6-2 or TRBV6-3 and TRBJ2-7; D remains ambiguous. This CDR3 contains 12 residues. V was cut by 2 bases and J by 7 bases, with 9 bases left in between. Germline V lookup: CDR1 MNHEY, CDR2 SVGEGT.

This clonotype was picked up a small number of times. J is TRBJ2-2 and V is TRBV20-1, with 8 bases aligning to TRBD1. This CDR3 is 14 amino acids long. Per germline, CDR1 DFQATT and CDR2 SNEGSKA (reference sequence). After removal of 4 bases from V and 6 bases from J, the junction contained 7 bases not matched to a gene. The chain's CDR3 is CSATRQGSSGELFF. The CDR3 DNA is TGCAGTGCTACAAGACAGGGGAGCTCCGGGGAGCTGTTTTTT.

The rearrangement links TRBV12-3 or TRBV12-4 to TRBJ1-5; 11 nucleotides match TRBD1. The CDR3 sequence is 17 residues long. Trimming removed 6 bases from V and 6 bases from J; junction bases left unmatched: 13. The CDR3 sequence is CASSTGQGARSGQPQHF. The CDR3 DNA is TGTGCCAGCAGCACCGGACAGGGGGCGCGCTCCGGTCAGCCCCAGCATTTT.

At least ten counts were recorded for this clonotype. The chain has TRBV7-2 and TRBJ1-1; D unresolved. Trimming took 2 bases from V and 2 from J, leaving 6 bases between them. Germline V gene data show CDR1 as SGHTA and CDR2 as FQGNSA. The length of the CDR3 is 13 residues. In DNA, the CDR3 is TGTGCCAGCAGCTTACAGGTTAACACTGAAGCTTTCTTT. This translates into CASSLQVNTEAFF.

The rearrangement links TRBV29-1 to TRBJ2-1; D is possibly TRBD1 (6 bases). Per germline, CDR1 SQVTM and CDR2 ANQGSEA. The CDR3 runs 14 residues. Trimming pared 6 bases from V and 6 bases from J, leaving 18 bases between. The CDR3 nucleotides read TGCAGCGTACGCGCCAGGGGTTCGCGCAATGAGCAGTTCTTC. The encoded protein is CSVRARGSRNEQFF.

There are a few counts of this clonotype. CDR3 region: CSAKPYTDTQYF. CDR3 DNA: TGCAGTGCTAAACCCTACACAGATACGCAGTATTTT. The chain links TRBV20-1 to TRBJ2-3; D not resolved. V lost 4 bases and J 2 bases, leaving 7 bases between the germline ends. This CDR3 has 12 amino acids. Germline V gene lookup returns CDR1 DFQATT and CDR2 SNEGSKA (reference sequence).

The CDR3 DNA reads TGCGCCAGCAGCCCCTGGACTAGCCCATTTAGGGAGACCCAGTACTTC. Translating it yields CASSPWTSPFRETQYF. This sequence joins TRBV4-1 and TRBJ2-5; 8 positions match TRBD2. V lost 4 bases, J lost 5 bases, and 12 bases stayed unmatched. Germline V gene data show CDR1 as MGHRA and CDR2 as YSYEKL. This CDR3 is built from 16 residues.

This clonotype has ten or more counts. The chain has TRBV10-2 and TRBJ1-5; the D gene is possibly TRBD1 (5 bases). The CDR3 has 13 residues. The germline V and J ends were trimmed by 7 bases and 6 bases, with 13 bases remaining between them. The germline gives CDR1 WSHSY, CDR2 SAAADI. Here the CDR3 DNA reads TGCGCCAGCATGGGGGGAACGGGTCAGCCCCAGCATTTT. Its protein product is CASMGGTGQPQHF.

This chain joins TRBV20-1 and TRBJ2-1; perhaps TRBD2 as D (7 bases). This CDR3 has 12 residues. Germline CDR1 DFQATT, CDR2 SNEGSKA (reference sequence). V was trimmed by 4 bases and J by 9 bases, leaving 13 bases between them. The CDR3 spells CSATSRGAEQFF. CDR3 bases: TGCAGTGCTACAAGTCGGGGGGCTGAGCAGTTCTTC.

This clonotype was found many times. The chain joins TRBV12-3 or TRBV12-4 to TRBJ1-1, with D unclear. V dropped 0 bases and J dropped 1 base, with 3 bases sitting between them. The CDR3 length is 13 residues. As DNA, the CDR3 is TGTGCCAGCAGTTTAGCAGAGAACACTGAAGCTTTCTTT. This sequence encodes CASSLAENTEAFF.

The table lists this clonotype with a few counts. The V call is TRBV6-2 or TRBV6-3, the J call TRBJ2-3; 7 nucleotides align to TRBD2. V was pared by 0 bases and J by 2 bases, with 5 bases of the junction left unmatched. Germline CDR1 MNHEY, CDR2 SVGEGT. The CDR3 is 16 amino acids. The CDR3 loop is CASSYSERDSTDTQYF. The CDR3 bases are TGTGCCAGCAGTTACTCCGAGCGGGACTCCACAGATACGCAGTATTTT.

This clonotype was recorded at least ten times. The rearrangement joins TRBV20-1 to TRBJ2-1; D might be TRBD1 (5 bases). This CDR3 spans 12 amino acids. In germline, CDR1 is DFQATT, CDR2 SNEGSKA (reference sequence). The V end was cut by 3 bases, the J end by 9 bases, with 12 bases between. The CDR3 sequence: CSARAQDGEQFF. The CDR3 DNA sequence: TGCAGTGCTAGGGCACAGGATGGTGAGCAGTTCTTC.

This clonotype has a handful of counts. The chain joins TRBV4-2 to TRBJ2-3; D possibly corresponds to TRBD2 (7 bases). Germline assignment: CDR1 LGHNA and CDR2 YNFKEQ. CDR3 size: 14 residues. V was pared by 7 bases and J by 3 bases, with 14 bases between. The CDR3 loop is CASKGGATTDTQYF. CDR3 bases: TGTGCCAGCAAAGGGGGGGCTACTACAGATACGCAGTATTTT.

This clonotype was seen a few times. The CDR3, as DNA: TGCGCCAGCAGCTTGGAACCCCTCCGACACGAAGAGACCCAGTACTTC. As protein: CASSLEPLRHEETQYF. The chain employs TRBV5-1 and TRBJ2-5; D is unresolved. V was cut by 0 bases and J by 3 bases, with 15 bases left in between. The CDR3 is 16 residues long. Germline values: CDR1 SGHRS, CDR2 YFSETQ.